Only one count was recorded for the clone carrying this TCR beta chain. A read error may account for a junction end that differs from germline. Germline CDR1 MNHEY, CDR2 SVGAGI. This CDR3 contains 14 residues. No cell sorting was done before RNA was extracted from the tissue. This sample is drawn from a study of tumor and adjacent non-tumor tissue in lung cancer. TCRbeta libraries were built with three rounds of nested PCR, modified from ARM-PCR. A single record per CDR3 protein comes from TCRdb applying MiXCR to the multiplex PCR reads. The sample has approximately 110,000 distinct CDR3 sequences; more than 70% are singletons.

Material for sequencing was lung tumor tissue. This clonotype was sampled from a woman in her sixties or seventies with non-small cell lung cancer. The chain has TRBV6-5 and TRBJ1-6; D ambiguous. In DNA form, the CDR3 reads TGTGCCAGCAGTTACGCAGTTTATAATTCACCCCTTCACTTT. This sequence encodes CASSYAVYNSPLHF.